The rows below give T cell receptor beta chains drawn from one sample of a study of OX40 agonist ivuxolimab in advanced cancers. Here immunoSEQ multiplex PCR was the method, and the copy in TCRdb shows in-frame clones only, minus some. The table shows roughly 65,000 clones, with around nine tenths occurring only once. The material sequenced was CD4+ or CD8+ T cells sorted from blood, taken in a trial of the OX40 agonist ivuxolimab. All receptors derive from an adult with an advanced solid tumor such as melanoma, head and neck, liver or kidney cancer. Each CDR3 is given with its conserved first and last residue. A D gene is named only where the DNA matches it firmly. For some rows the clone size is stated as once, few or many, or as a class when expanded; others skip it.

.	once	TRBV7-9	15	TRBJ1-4	TGTGCCAGCAGCCTAATAGCCGGGACCTCAGAAAAACTGTTTTTT	CASSLIAGTSEKLFF
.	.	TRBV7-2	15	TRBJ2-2	TGTGCCAGCAGCCCTGGTTGGAGAAACACCGGGGAGCTGTTTTTT	CASSPGWRNTGELFF
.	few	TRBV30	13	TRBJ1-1	TGTGCCTGGACCGGCATAGCAAGGACTGAAGCTTTCTTT	CAWTGIARTEAFF
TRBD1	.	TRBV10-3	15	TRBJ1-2	TGTGCCATCAGCATGGGACAGGGGGTTAACTATGGCTACACCTTC	CAISMGQGVNYGYTF
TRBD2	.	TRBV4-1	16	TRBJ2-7	TGCGCCAGCAGCGCCTCCGGGACTAGCGGGAGAGGCGAGCAGTACTTC	CASSASGTSGRGEQYF
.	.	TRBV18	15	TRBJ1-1	TGTGCCAGCTCACCCCTGGATAGCTTGAACACTGAAGCTTTCTTT	CASSPLDSLNTEAFF
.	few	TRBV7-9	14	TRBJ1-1	TGTGCCAGCAGCTTATGGGGAGAGGGGACTGAAGCTTTCTTT	CASSLWGEGTEAFF
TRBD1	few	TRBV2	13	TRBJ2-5	TGTGCCACCAGACAGGGAGAGTGGGAGACCCAGTACTTC	CATRQGEWETQYF
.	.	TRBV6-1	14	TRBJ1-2	TGTGCCAGCAGTGAAGACGGCAGCGTCTATGGCTACACCTTC	CASSEDGSVYGYTF
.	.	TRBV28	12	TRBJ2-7	TGTGGCAGCATCGGACCCTCCTACGAGCAGTACTTC	CGSIGPSYEQYF
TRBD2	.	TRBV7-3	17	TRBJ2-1	TGTGCCAGCAGCTTATTGGGGGCGGCTAGCGGGAGGATAGGGCAGTTCTTC	CASSLLGAASGRIGQFF
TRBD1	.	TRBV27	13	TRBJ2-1	TGTGCCAGCAGTCGACAGGGGGCCGGTGAGCAGTTCTTC	CASSRQGAGEQFF
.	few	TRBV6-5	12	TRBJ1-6	TGTGCCAGCAGTTTTCGGGATTCACCCCTCCACTTT	CASSFRDSPLHF
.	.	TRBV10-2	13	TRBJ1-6	TGCGCCAGCAGTGAGAGTGAAGGGGCACCCCTCCACTTT	CASSESEGAPLHF
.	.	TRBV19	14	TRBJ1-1	TGTGCCAGTAGTAAGGGGGGCCGGAACACTGAAGCTTTCTTT	CASSKGGRNTEAFF
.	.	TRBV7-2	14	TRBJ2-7	TGTGCCAGCAGCTTAGGGGTAAGCTCCTACGAGCAGTACTTC	CASSLGVSSYEQYF
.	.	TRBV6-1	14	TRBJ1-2	TGTGCCAGCAGCCAATTTGGCAGTAACTATGGCTACACCTTC	CASSQFGSNYGYTF
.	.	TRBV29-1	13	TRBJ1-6	TGCAGCGCCGGAGACACCAATAATTCACCCCTCCACTTT	CSAGDTNNSPLHF
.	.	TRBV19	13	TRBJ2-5	TGTGCCAGTGCCAGGGAAATCGAAGAGACCCAGTACTTC	CASAREIEETQYF
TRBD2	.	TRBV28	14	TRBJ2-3	TGTGCCAGCAGAGCGGGGGGCACCCCGAGGGGGCAGTATTTT	CASRAGGTPRGQYF
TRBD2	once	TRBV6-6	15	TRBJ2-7	TGTGCCAGCAGCCACCCTATGGGAGGGCTCTACGAGCAGTACTTC	CASSHPMGGLYEQYF
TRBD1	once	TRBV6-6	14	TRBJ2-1	TGTGCCAGCACAACGGGACAGGGGACCTTTGAGCAGTTCTTC	CASTTGQGTFEQFF
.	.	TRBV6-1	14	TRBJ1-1	TGTGCCAGCAGTGAGCCGGGGGGCTGGACTGAAGCTTTCTTT	CASSEPGGWTEAFF
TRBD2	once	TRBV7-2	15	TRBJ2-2	TGTGCCAGCAGCTTAGACCGAGCGGGAGCCGGGGAGCTGTTTTTT	CASSLDRAGAGELFF
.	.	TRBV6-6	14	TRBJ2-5	TGTGCCAGCAGAGACGGGGGCAGCGAAGAGACCCAGTACTTC	CASRDGGSEETQYF
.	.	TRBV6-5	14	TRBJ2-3	TGTGCCAGCAGTTACGGGACCCCTACAGATACGCAGTATTTT	CASSYGTPTDTQYF
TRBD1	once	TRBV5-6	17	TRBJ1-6	TGTGCCAGCAGCTTGCTCCAGACAGGGCTGACAAATTCACCCCTCCACTTT	CASSLLQTGLTNSPLHF
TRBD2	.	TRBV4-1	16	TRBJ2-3	TGCGCCAGCAGCCAGTGGGAGCGGGGGGTATCAGATACGCAGTATTTT	CASSQWERGVSDTQYF
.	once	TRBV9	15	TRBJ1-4	TGTGCCAGCAGCGTAGCTTCGAGACAGGAAGAAAAACTGTTTTTT	CASSVASRQEEKLFF
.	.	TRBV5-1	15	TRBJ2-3	TGCGCCACCTCGAGTGGTCCCAGTGGCACAGATACGCAGTATTTT	CATSSGPSGTDTQYF
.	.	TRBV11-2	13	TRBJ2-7	TGTGCCAGCAGCCAAAGGGGAGACTACGAGCAGTACTTC	CASSQRGDYEQYF
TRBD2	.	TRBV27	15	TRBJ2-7	TGTCAACCTAACGGGACTAGCGGGAGTAAGAACGAGCAGTACTTC	CQPNGTSGSKNEQYF
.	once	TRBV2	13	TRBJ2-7	TGTGCCAGCAGAGAGACAGCTTACTACGAGCAGTACTTC	CASRETAYYEQYF
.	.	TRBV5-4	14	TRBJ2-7	TGTGCCAGCAGCTTGGATTTCAGGGTGAGCGAGCAGTACTTC	CASSLDFRVSEQYF
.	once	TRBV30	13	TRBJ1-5	TGTGCCTGGACCATCGGGTACAATCAGCCCCAGCATTTT	CAWTIGYNQPQHF
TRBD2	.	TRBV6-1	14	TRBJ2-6	TGTGCCACCTCATCGGGGGGTATGGCCAACGTCCTGACTTTC	CATSSGGMANVLTF
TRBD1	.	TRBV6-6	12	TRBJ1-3	TGTGCCGGAACAGGGGACGGAAACACCATATATTTT	CAGTGDGNTIYF
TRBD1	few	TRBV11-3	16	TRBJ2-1	TGTGCCAGCAGCCCAGCCGGGACAGGTACTTACAATGAGCAGTTCTTC	CASSPAGTGTYNEQFF
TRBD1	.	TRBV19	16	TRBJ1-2	TGTGCCAGTAGTATTACAGACAGGGCACCGACTTATGGCTACACCTTC	CASSITDRAPTYGYTF
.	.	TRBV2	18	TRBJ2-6	TGTGCCAGTAACCCGACAGGCAGGGTTCCCTCGGGGGCCAACGTCCTGACTTTC	CASNPTGRVPSGANVLTF
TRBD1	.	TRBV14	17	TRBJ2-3	TGTGCCAGCAGCTTCATCCTCGGGACAGGGAAAACAGATACGCAGTATTTT	CASSFILGTGKTDTQYF
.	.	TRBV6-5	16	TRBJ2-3	TGTGCCAGCAGTTATTGGGCCTCACACCGCACAGATACGCAGTATTTT	CASSYWASHRTDTQYF
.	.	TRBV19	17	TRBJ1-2	TGTGCCAGTAGTATTAGACTAGTTGGGACCAGGGACTATGGCTACACCTTC	CASSIRLVGTRDYGYTF